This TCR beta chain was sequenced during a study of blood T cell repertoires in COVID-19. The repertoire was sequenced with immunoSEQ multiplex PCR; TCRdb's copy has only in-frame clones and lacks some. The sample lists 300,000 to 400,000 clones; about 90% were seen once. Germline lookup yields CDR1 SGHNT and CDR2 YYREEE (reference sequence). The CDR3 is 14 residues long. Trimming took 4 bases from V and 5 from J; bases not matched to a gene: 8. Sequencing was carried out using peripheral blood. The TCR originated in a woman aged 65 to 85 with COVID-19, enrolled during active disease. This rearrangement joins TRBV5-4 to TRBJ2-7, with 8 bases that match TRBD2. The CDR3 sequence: CASSHGGVGNEQYF. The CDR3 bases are TGTGCCAGCAGCCACGGGGGGGTAGGCAACGAGCAGTACTTC.